Below, 8 T cell receptor beta chains from the same sample are listed, as sequenced in a study of identical twins. TCRdb redid the calling of the 5' RACE reads with MiXCR, one entry per CDR3 protein. The data contain some 460,000 distinct CDR3 sequences, 12% to 15% of them singletons. In addition, the sample was reused for a study of yellow fever vaccine responses in identical twins.

The sequencing sample was made of CD4+ T cells sorted from blood. These receptors all come from a woman between 18 and 29 years old in good health.

The chain recombines TRBV6-5 with TRBJ1-2; no firm D call. In germline, CDR1 is MNHEY, CDR2 SVGAGI. The CDR3 consists of 14 residues. Deletions cut 0 bases from V and 8 bases from J, with 13 bases between. In DNA form, the CDR3 reads TGTGCCAGCAGTTACTCGTCCATCCCTGGCGGCTACACCTTC. Its protein product is CASSYSSIPGGYTF.

The rearrangement links TRBV7-2 to TRBJ2-1, with 8 bases matching TRBD1. Germline V gene sequence: CDR1 SGHTA, CDR2 FQGNSA. This CDR3 comprises 15 residues. J gave up 8 bases and V 1 base, and 7 bases lay outside the gene matches. CDR3 sequence: CASSLVQGAIDEQFF. The CDR3 coding sequence is TGTGCCAGCAGCTTAGTTCAGGGGGCGATTGATGAGCAGTTCTTC. The full variable domain, rest sourced from reference TRBV7-2 and TRBJ2-1, is GAGVSQSPSNKVTEKGKDVELRCDPISGHTALYWYRQSLGQGLEFLIYFQGNSAPDKSGLPSDRFSAERTGGSVSTLTIQRTQQEDSAVYLCASSLVQGAIDEQFFGPGTRLTVL.

This clonotype has only a few counts. The V and J genes are TRBV9 and TRBJ1-5; unclear D gene. This CDR3 contains 13 residues. Germline assignment: CDR1 SGDLS and CDR2 YYNGEE. Trimming cost V 3 bases and J 3 bases, with 7 bases left between them. Here the CDR3 reads CASSALPNQPQHF. CDR3 nucleotide sequence: TGTGCCAGCAGCGCACTTCCCAATCAGCCCCAGCATTTT.

This clonotype has a handful of counts. The genes are TRBV27 and TRBJ2-3, with 7 bases lining up with TRBD1. The J segment lost 3 bases and the V segment lost 3 bases, leaving 12 bases of the junction unmatched. The CDR3 is 17 amino acids. Germline V lookup: CDR1 MNHEY, CDR2 SMNVEV (reference sequence). This CDR3 reads CASSFRIRDRATDTQYF. DNA for the CDR3: TGTGCCAGCAGTTTTAGAATCCGGGACAGAGCTACAGATACGCAGTATTTT.

This clonotype was detected only a few times. The gene calls are TRBV5-1 and TRBJ2-5; D uncertain. Germline V gives CDR1 SGHRS, CDR2 YFSETQ. The CDR3 totals 14 residues. V shed 6 bases and J shed 0 bases, with 12 bases lying between them. CDR3: CASKVTAYQETQYF. The CDR3 DNA sequence: TGCGCCAGCAAGGTAACAGCGTACCAAGAGACCCAGTACTTC. Full variable domain (rest looked up from reference TRBV5-1 and TRBJ2-5): KAGVTQTPRYLIKTRGQQVTLSCSPISGHRSVSWYQQTPGQGLQFLFEYFSETQRNKGNFPGRFSGRQFSNSRSEMNVSTLELGDSALYLCASKVTAYQETQYFGPGTRLLVL.

This clonotype was recorded only once. The chain carries TRBV20-1 and TRBJ2-3; tentatively, D is TRBD1 (6 bases). The germline gives CDR1 DFQATT, CDR2 SNEGSKA (reference sequence). This CDR3 region has 16 residues. Trimming took off 6 bases at V and 2 bases at J, with 21 bases between the two ends. The chain's CDR3 is CSAEGQPTPLTDTQYF. The DNA of the CDR3 is TGCAGTGCCGAAGGACAGCCCACCCCCCTCACAGATACGCAGTATTTT.

The chain is built from TRBV28 and TRBJ2-3, with D unresolved. Germline assignment: CDR1 MDHEN and CDR2 SYDVKM. The CDR3 is 19 amino acids. V was trimmed by 5 bases and J by 1 base, leaving 25 bases between them. CDR3 amino acids: CASSTNVSYPRRRTDTQYF. CDR3 nucleotide sequence: TGTGCCAGCAGTACCAATGTAAGCTATCCTCGGAGACGCACAGATACGCAGTATTTT.

This clonotype has more than one count but fewer than ten. The V call is TRBV12-5, the J call TRBJ2-3; D is unclear. From germline, CDR1 is LGHNT and CDR2 FRNRAP. V lost 3 bases and J lost 0, with 10 bases in between. This CDR3 has 15 amino acids. This CDR3 is CASGFGPPSTDTQYF. The CDR3 DNA is TGTGCTAGTGGTTTTGGGCCCCCTAGCACAGATACGCAGTATTTT.